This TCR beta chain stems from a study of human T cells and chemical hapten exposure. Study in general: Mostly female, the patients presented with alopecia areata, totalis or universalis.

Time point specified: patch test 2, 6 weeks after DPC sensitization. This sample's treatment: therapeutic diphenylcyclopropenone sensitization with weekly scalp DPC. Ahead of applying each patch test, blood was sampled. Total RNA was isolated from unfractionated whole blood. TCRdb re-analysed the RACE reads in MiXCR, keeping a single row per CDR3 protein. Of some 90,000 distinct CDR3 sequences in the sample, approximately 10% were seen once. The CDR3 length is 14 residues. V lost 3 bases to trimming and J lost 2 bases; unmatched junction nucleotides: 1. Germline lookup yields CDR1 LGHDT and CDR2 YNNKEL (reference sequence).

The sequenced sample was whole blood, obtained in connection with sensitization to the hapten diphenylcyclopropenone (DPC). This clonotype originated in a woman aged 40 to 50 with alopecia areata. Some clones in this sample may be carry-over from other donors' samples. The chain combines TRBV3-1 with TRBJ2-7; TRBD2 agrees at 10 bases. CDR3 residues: CASSHGLAAYEQYF. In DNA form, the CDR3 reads TGTGCCAGCAGCCACGGACTAGCGGCCTACGAGCAGTACTTC.